These T cell receptor beta chains were read from a single sample in a study of T cell repertoires in cytomegalovirus infection. These TCRs' antigens remain unknown. TCRdb reprocessed the reads via MiXCR and lists one record per CDR3 protein. The table has about 700,000 distinct CDR3 sequences, around 31% seen once; the top ten hold 18%. Sequences were derived from cultured PBMCs, sampled from culture after CMV antigen stimulation. All receptors come from a human donor in good health (CMV status not recorded). Some clones in this sample may be carry-over from other donors' samples. Each CDR3 is given with its conserved first and last residue. The order of the fields is J gene, V gene, D gene, clone size, CDR3 protein, CDR3 DNA. The D gene is left open where the match is weak. Some rows have no size entry. The others give once, few or many, or a class for an expanded clone.

>TRBJ2-3|TRBV11-2|.|.
CASSPEGGVRPDTQYF
TGTGCCAGCAGCCCCGAGGGGGGGGTCAGGCCAGATACGCAGTATTTT
>TRBJ2-3|TRBV12-3/TRBV12-4|.|few
CASSNNGEGDTQYF
TGTGCCAGCAGTAACAATGGGGAAGGAGATACGCAGTATTTT
>TRBJ1-1|TRBV5-4|.|.
CASSLMGGGTEAFF
TGTGCCAGCAGCTTGATGGGAGGGGGCACTGAAGCTTTCTTT
>TRBJ2-3|TRBV4-2|TRBD2|.
CASSQVLASGDSFRTDTQYF
TGTGCCAGCAGCCAAGTGTTGGCGAGCGGGGACTCCTTTCGCACAGATACGCAGTATTTT
>TRBJ2-1|TRBV6-8|TRBD2|.
CASTRTSGVGGEQFF
TGTGCCAGCACAAGGACTAGCGGGGTGGGGGGTGAGCAGTTCTTC
>TRBJ2-7|TRBV20-1|TRBD2|.
CSASSGSYEQYF
TGCAGTGCTTCTAGCGGGAGTTACGAGCAGTACTTC
>TRBJ2-5|TRBV7-9|.|few
CASSLRSAAEETQYF
TGTGCCAGCAGCTTACGATCGGCAGCAGAAGAGACCCAGTACTTC
>TRBJ1-6|TRBV10-3|.|.
CAIARGQANSPLHF
TGTGCCATCGCCAGGGGCCAGGCGAATTCACCCCTCCACTTT
>TRBJ1-6|TRBV23-1|.|.
CASSQSGLINSPLHF
TGCGCCAGCAGTCAATCCGGACTGATTAATTCACCCCTCCACTTT
>TRBJ1-1|TRBV20-1|.|.
CSARPAGRVNTEAFF
TGCAGTGCTAGGCCCGCGGGGAGGGTGAACACTGAAGCTTTCTTT
>TRBJ2-5|TRBV7-9|.|.
CASSLGAASYGETQYF
TGTGCCAGCAGCTTAGGGGCGGCCTCTTACGGGGAGACCCAGTACTTC
>TRBJ2-2|TRBV4-2|.|.
CASSHRFGPAAGELFF
TGTGCCAGCAGCCATCGTTTTGGCCCCGCCGCCGGGGAGCTGTTTTTT
>TRBJ1-2|TRBV28|.|.
CASSQINGYTF
TGTGCCAGCAGCCAAATAAATGGCTACACCTTC
>TRBJ2-7|TRBV5-8|.|.
CASSWQGLPWEQYF
TGTGCCAGCAGCTGGCAGGGATTGCCTTGGGAGCAGTACTTC
>TRBJ1-6|TRBV7-2|.|.
CAGNSGANSPLHF
TGTGCCGGTAACTCAGGGGCGAATTCACCCCTCCACTTT
>TRBJ1-1|TRBV19|.|.
CASRLKGWTEAFF
TGTGCCAGTAGACTCAAGGGCTGGACTGAAGCTTTCTTT
>TRBJ1-5|TRBV12-3/TRBV12-4|TRBD1|few
CASRTTGGNQPQHF
TGTGCCAGCAGGACCACAGGGGGCAATCAGCCCCAGCATTTT
>TRBJ1-5|TRBV20-1|.|.
CSARGPGGVQPQHF
TGCAGTGCTAGAGGTCCCGGGGGGGTACAGCCCCAGCATTTT
>TRBJ2-1|TRBV5-1|TRBD1|.
CASSVDRGGSNEQFF
TGCGCCAGCAGCGTAGACAGGGGGGGATCCAATGAGCAGTTCTTC
>TRBJ2-3|TRBV7-6|TRBD2|many
CASSSIAGNTDTQYF
TGTGCCAGCAGCTCTATAGCGGGGAACACAGATACGCAGTATTTT
>TRBJ2-7|TRBV7-2|.|few
CASRPASPYEQYF
TGTGCCAGCAGGCCAGCTTCCCCCTACGAGCAGTACTTC
>TRBJ2-7|TRBV4-1|TRBD2|many
CASSQDSGSPYEQYF
TGCGCCAGCAGCCAAGATAGCGGGAGTCCCTACGAGCAGTACTTC
>TRBJ2-2|TRBV7-9|.|.
CASRRSGTGELFF
TGTGCCAGCCGACGAAGCGGCACCGGGGAGCTGTTTTTT
>TRBJ2-7|TRBV27|TRBD1|few
CASSTRTGVEQYF
TGTGCCAGCAGTACCCGGACAGGGGTCGAGCAGTACTTC
>TRBJ2-7|TRBV7-8|TRBD1|many
CASSLTGQGRYEQYF
TGTGCCAGCAGCTTGACCGGACAGGGAAGGTACGAGCAGTACTTC
>TRBJ2-1|TRBV7-8|TRBD2|many
CASSSVAGGPMVYNEQFF
TGTGCCAGCAGCTCTGTAGCGGGAGGGCCGATGGTCTACAATGAGCAGTTCTTC
>TRBJ2-5|TRBV9|.|.
CASSVAPGLGETQYF
TGTGCCAGCAGCGTAGCCCCAGGGCTCGGAGAGACCCAGTACTTC
>TRBJ2-3|TRBV29-1|.|few
CSVDPVRDTQYF
TGCAGCGTTGACCCCGTTCGGGATACGCAGTATTTT
>TRBJ2-2|TRBV6-1|TRBD2|few
CASTNIAGGLRTGELFF
TGTGCCAGCACGAATATAGCGGGGGGGCTGAGGACCGGGGAGCTGTTTTTT
>TRBJ1-2|TRBV29-1|.|few
CSVVWGDGGYTF
TGCAGCGTTGTATGGGGGGACGGTGGCTACACCTTC
>TRBJ2-2|TRBV5-4|TRBD2|.
CASSSGGYDGELFF
TGTGCCAGCAGCTCGGGGGGTTACGACGGGGAGCTGTTTTTT